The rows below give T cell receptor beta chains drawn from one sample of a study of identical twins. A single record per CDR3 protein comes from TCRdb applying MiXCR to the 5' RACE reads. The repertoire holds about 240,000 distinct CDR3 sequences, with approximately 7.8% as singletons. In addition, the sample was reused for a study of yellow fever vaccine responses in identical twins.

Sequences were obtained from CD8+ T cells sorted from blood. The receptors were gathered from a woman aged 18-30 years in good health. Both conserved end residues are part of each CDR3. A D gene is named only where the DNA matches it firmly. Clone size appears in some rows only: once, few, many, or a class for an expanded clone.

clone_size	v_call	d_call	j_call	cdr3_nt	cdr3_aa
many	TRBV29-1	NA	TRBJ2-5	TGCAGCGTTGAAATCCCCGGAAAAGAGACCCAGTACTTC	CSVEIPGKETQYF
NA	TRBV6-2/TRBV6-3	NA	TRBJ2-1	TGTGCCAGCATTGCCGGGACCTATACGCTCTACAATGAGCAGTTCTTC	CASIAGTYTLYNEQFF
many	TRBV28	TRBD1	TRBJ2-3	TGTGCCAGCAGTCATGGACAGGGTAATCCAGATACGCAGTATTTT	CASSHGQGNPDTQYF
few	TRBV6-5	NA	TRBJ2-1	TGTGCCAGCAGTTACCAACTCGGTAGCGAGGAGCAGTTCTTC	CASSYQLGSEEQFF
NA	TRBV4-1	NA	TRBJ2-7	TGCGCCAGCAGCCAAGAGGGAGTCCTCTACGAGCAGTACTTC	CASSQEGVLYEQYF
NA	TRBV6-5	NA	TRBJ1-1	TGTGCCAGCACCAAGGATCGTGAAGCTTTCTTT	CASTKDREAFF
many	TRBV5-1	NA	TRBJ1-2	TGCGCCAGCACGCTGGGGCAGGGGATCTATGGCTACACCTTC	CASTLGQGIYGYTF
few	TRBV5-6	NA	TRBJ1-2	TGTGCCAGCAGTATTGGGACGGCAGCTTATGGCTACACCTTC	CASSIGTAAYGYTF
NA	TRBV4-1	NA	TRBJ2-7	TGCGCCAGCAGCCAAGATATCCGGGTGTACGAGCAGTACTTC	CASSQDIRVYEQYF
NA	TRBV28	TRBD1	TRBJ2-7	TGTGCCAGCAGGGGACAGGGGATTTACGAGCAGTACTTC	CASRGQGIYEQYF
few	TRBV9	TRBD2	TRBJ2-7	TGTGCCAGCAGCGTAGGGGAGGGGACCTACGAGCAGTACTTC	CASSVGEGTYEQYF
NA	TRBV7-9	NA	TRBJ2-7	TGTGCCAGCAGCTTAGGGAGTCTCGACGAGCAGTACTTC	CASSLGSLDEQYF
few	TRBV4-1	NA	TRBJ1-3	TGCGCCAGCAGCCAAGATAATAGGGTAGCGGGAAACACCATATATTTT	CASSQDNRVAGNTIYF
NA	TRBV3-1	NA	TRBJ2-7	TGTGCCAGCAGCCATACCGGGACCGAAGGGGTCTACGAGCAGTACTTC	CASSHTGTEGVYEQYF
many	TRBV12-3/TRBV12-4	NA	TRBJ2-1	TGTGCCAGCAGGGCTACAGAGAACAATGAGCAGTTCTTC	CASRATENNEQFF
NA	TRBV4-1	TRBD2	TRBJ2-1	TGCGCCAGCAGCCAAGCAGGACTAGCTCTCAATGAGCAGTTCTTC	CASSQAGLALNEQFF
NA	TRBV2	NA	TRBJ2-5	TGTGCCAGCAGTGAAGGGTGGCAGAACCAAGAGACCCAGTACTTC	CASSEGWQNQETQYF
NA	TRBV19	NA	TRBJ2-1	TGTGCCAGTAGTAGCAGCCCAGACTCCTACAATGAGCAGTTCTTC	CASSSSPDSYNEQFF
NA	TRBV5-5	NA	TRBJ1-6	TGTGCCAGCAGCGCACCGGGACGGATAAATTCACCCCTCCACTTT	CASSAPGRINSPLHF
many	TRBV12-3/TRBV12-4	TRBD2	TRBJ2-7	TGTGCCAGCAGTTTAGGGGGGAGGGCCGAGTACGAGCAGTACTTC	CASSLGGRAEYEQYF
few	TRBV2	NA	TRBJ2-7	TGTGCCAGCAGTGAAGGGTTCGATCCGGCGTCCTACGAGCAGTACTTC	CASSEGFDPASYEQYF
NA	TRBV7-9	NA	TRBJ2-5	TGTGCCAGCAGCTGGAGGACGGAACAAGAGACCCAGTACTTC	CASSWRTEQETQYF
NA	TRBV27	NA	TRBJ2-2	TGTGCCAGCAGTCCAGGGACCTACACCGGGGAGCTGTTTTTT	CASSPGTYTGELFF
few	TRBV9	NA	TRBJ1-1	TGTGCCAGCAGCCCCAACCAAATGAACACTGAAGCTTTCTTT	CASSPNQMNTEAFF
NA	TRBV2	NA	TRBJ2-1	TGTGCCAGCAGTGAGGGCCAGTTCTACAATGAGCAGTTCTTC	CASSEGQFYNEQFF
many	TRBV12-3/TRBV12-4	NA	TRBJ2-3	TGTGCCAGCAGCTACGGGGCAGGGTACACAGATACGCAGTATTTT	CASSYGAGYTDTQYF
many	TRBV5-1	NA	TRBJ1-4	TGCGCCAGCAAGAAATTGGACAGCCTTAATGAAAAACTGTTTTTT	CASKKLDSLNEKLFF
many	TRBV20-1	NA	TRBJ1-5	TGCAGTGCTAGAGATCAAGGGCATCAGCCCCAGCATTTT	CSARDQGHQPQHF
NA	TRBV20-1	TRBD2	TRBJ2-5	TGCAGTGCTACAGCGGGGGGGAAAGACCAAGAGACCCAGTACTTC	CSATAGGKDQETQYF
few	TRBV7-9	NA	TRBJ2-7	TGTGCCAGCAGCCTGGGACCAAATGATCCCCAGTACTTC	CASSLGPNDPQYF
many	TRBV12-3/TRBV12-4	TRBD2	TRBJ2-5	TGTGCCAGCAGTCATGGGACTAGCGGGCAAGAGACCCAGTACTTC	CASSHGTSGQETQYF
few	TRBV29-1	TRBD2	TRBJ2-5	TGCAGCGTTGAGACTAGCGGGGGGCATCAAGAGACCCAGTACTTC	CSVETSGGHQETQYF
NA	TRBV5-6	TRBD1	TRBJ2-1	TGTGCCAGCAGCACGACAGGGGACGAGCAGTTCTTC	CASSTTGDEQFF
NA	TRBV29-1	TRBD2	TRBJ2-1	TGCAGCGTTGAGGGACTAGCGGACCCGCGATCCTACAATGAGCAGTTCTTC	CSVEGLADPRSYNEQFF
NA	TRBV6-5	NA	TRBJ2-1	TGTGCCAGCAGTTACTCTCATCCCTCCTACAATGAGCAGTTCTTC	CASSYSHPSYNEQFF
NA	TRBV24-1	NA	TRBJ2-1	TGTGCCACCAGTGATTCCCTGGACCTAAGCTCCTACAATGAGCAGTTCTTC	CATSDSLDLSSYNEQFF
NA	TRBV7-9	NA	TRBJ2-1	TGTGCCAGCAGCCCCCCACTGAGCTCCTACAATGAGCAGTTCTTC	CASSPPLSSYNEQFF
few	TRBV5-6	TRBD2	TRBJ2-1	TGTGCCAGCAGCTTGTGGGGGGGCAATGAGCAGTTCTTC	CASSLWGGNEQFF